The clone carrying this T cell receptor beta chain was observed many times. Its antigen is unidentified. A much larger clone lies a single base off, so this may be a read error. The CDR3 carries no conserved terminal phenylalanine or tryptophan, so it likely arises from a read error. The data stem from a study of CD8+CD57+ T cells in acquired aplastic anemia. About the study: Quantities of DNA derived from sorted CD4+ and CD8+ cells averaged approximately 3 ug. Healthy CD8+ samples averaged around 12 million reads. Points from the study as a whole: The study identified around 28 CD8+ CDR3 sequences shared by patients and controls.

The TCR beta profiling, which covered VDJ combination and CDR3 sequence, was carried out using genomic DNA as the template. Using its own MiXCR run on the reads, TCRdb lists one record per CDR3 protein. Seen here are about 68,000 distinct CDR3 sequences, approximately 50% observed once, and the top ten hold about 9%. This CDR3 comprises 15 residues. The V end was cut by 2 bases, the J end by 1 base, with 11 bases between. CDR1 and CDR2 (germline): MNHEY, SVGAGI. The clonotype comes from a human donor in good health, serving as a control. This chain joins TRBV6-5 and TRBJ2-5, with D unclear. Sequences were obtained from sorted CD4+, CD8+, or CD8+CD57+ T cells (not recorded which) from PBMCs. CDR3 residues: CASSYGGRSQETQYL. In DNA form, the CDR3 reads TGTGCCAGCAGTTACGGCGGACGGAGCCAAGAGACCCAGTACCTC.